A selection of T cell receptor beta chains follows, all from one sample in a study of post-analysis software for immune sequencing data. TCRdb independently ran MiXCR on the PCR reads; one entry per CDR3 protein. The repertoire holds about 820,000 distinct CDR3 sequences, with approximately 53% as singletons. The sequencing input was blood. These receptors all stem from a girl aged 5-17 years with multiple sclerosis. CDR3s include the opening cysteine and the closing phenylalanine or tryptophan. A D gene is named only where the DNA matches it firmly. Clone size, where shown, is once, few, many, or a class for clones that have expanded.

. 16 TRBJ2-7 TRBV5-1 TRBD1 CASSPTRDRVYYEQYF TGCGCCAGCAGCCCTACCCGGGACAGGGTATACTACGAGCAGTACTTC
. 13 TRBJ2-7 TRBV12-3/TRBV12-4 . CASSLCDRCEQYF TGTGCCAGCAGTTTGTGCGACCGGTGCGAGCAGTACTTC
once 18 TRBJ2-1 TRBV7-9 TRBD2 CASSFSIRLAGVYNEQFF TGTGCCAGCAGCTTCTCCATCCGACTAGCGGGGGTCTACAATGAGCAGTTCTTC
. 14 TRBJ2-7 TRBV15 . CATARAGIPYEQYF TGTGCCACAGCCAGGGCGGGGATACCCTACGAGCAGTACTTC
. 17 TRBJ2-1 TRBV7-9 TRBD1 CASPGQGTESSYNEQFF TGTGCCAGCCCGGGACAGGGCACCGAGAGCTCCTACAATGAGCAGTTCTTC
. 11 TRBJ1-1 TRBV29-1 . CSAHAGIEAFF TGCAGCGCCCACGCGGGGATCGAAGCTTTCTTT
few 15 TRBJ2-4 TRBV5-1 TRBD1 CASSPWTGGVKIQYF TGCGCCAGCAGCCCCTGGACAGGGGGAGTAAAAATTCAGTACTTC
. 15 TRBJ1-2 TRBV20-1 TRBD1 CSARIGTGGHYGYTF TGCAGTGCTAGGATCGGGACAGGGGGTCACTATGGCTACACCTTC
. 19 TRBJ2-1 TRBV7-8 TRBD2 CASSLSGTSGGAGYNEQFF TGTGCCAGCAGCTTATCTGGGACTAGCGGGGGGGCCGGCTACAATGAGCAGTTCTTC
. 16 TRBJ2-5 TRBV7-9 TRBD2 CASSRSPGTKMETQYF TGTGCCAGCAGCAGATCCCCGGGGACTAAAATGGAGACCCAGTACTTC
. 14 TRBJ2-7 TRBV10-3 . CAISETVGAHEQYF TGTGCCATCAGTGAGACGGTGGGGGCCCACGAGCAGTACTTC
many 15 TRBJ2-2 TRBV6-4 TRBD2 CASRLLAGEAGELFF TGTGCCAGCAGACTTCTAGCGGGAGAGGCCGGGGAGCTGTTTTTT
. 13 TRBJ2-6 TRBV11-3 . CASRGAGANVLTF TGTGCCAGCAGAGGGGCTGGGGCCAACGTCCTGACTTTC